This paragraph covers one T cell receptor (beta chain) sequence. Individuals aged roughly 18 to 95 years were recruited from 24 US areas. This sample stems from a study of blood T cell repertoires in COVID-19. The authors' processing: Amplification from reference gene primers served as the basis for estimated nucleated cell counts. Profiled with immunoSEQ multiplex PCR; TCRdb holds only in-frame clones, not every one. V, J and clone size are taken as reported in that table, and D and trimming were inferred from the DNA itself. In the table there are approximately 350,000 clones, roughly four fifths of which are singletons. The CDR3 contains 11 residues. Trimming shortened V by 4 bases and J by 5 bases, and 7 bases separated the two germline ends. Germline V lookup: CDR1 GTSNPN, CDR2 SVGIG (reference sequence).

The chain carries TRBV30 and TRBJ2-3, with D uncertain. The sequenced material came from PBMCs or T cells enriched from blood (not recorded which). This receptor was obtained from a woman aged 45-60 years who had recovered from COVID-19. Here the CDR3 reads CAWTGLDTQYF. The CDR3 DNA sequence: TGTGCCTGGACCGGGTTAGATACGCAGTATTTT.